Listed below are T cell receptor beta chains from one sample, sequenced in a study of regulatory T cells in long-lasting Graves disease. MiXCR, applied by TCRdb to the multiplex PCR reads, yields one record per CDR3 protein. The sample has 420,000 or so distinct CDR3 sequences, roughly 15% seen once. This same sample was also taken into another study, of T cells in Graves' hyperthyroidism and ophthalmopathy.

The sample in question was peripheral blood mononuclear cells (PBMCs), obtained at new diagnosis, from a patient treated with antithyroid drugs. The receptor source for this set is a woman aged 18-29 years with Graves disease. CDR3s include the opening cysteine and the closing phenylalanine or tryptophan. The order of the fields is CDR3 protein, CDR3 DNA, CDR3 length, V gene, clone size, D gene, J gene. A D gene is named only where the DNA matches it firmly. Part of the rows lack a size; the others show once, few, many or a class for expanded clones.

CDR3 protein: CAWSVSDRGTEAFF
CDR3 DNA: TGTGCCTGGAGTGTCTCGGACAGGGGAACTGAAGCTTTCTTT
CDR3 length: 14
V gene: TRBV30
clone size: -
D gene: TRBD1
J gene: TRBJ1-1

CDR3 protein: CASRARGAEIGELFF
CDR3 DNA: TGTGCCAGCAGGGCGCGGGGCGCGGAAATCGGGGAGCTGTTTTTT
CDR3 length: 15
V gene: TRBV6-1
clone size: few
D gene: -
J gene: TRBJ2-2

CDR3 protein: CASSLGLAGVHEQFF
CDR3 DNA: TGTGCCAGCAGTCTGGGACTAGCGGGAGTTCATGAGCAGTTCTTC
CDR3 length: 15
V gene: TRBV3-1
clone size: many
D gene: TRBD2
J gene: TRBJ2-1

CDR3 protein: CASSLWDSGGNEQFF
CDR3 DNA: TGTGCCAGCAGTTTATGGGATAGCGGGGGCAATGAGCAGTTCTTC
CDR3 length: 15
V gene: TRBV27
clone size: many
D gene: TRBD2
J gene: TRBJ2-1

CDR3 protein: CASSRRYSEQFF
CDR3 DNA: TGTGCCAGCAGTCGAAGGTACAGTGAGCAGTTCTTC
CDR3 length: 12
V gene: TRBV6-1
clone size: many
D gene: -
J gene: TRBJ2-1

CDR3 protein: CASRLMTGGHEQYF
CDR3 DNA: TGTGCCAGCAGACTTATGACAGGGGGTCACGAGCAGTACTTC
CDR3 length: 14
V gene: TRBV6-2/TRBV6-3
clone size: -
D gene: TRBD1
J gene: TRBJ2-7

CDR3 protein: CASSVAPSSGQETQYF
CDR3 DNA: TGTGCCAGCAGCGTAGCCCCCTCGAGCGGCCAAGAGACCCAGTACTTC
CDR3 length: 16
V gene: TRBV9
clone size: many
D gene: -
J gene: TRBJ2-5

CDR3 protein: CASSYFSGRGSYNEQFF
CDR3 DNA: TGTGCCAGCAGTTACTTTAGCGGGAGGGGCTCCTACAATGAGCAGTTCTTC
CDR3 length: 17
V gene: TRBV6-5
clone size: -
D gene: TRBD2
J gene: TRBJ2-1

CDR3 protein: CASSPIAGEAYNEQFF
CDR3 DNA: TGTGCCAGCAGCCCGATAGCGGGAGAGGCCTACAATGAGCAGTTCTTC
CDR3 length: 16
V gene: TRBV7-2
clone size: many
D gene: TRBD2
J gene: TRBJ2-1

CDR3 protein: CASSQASGRDDTQYF
CDR3 DNA: TGTGCCAGCAGCCAGGCTAGCGGGAGGGATGATACGCAGTATTTT
CDR3 length: 15
V gene: TRBV3-1
clone size: many
D gene: TRBD2
J gene: TRBJ2-3

CDR3 protein: CASSTRQGPYSYNEQFF
CDR3 DNA: TGTGCCAGCAGTACTAGACAGGGGCCCTACTCCTACAATGAGCAGTTCTTC
CDR3 length: 17
V gene: TRBV6-2/TRBV6-3
clone size: many
D gene: TRBD1
J gene: TRBJ2-1

CDR3 protein: CASSLFREAGETQYF
CDR3 DNA: TGTGCCAGCAGTTTATTCCGTGAAGCGGGGGAGACCCAGTACTTC
CDR3 length: 15
V gene: TRBV28
clone size: many
D gene: TRBD2
J gene: TRBJ2-5

CDR3 protein: CSAMVTGGDYSNQPQHF
CDR3 DNA: TGCAGTGCGATGGTTACAGGGGGAGACTATAGCAATCAGCCCCAGCATTTT
CDR3 length: 17
V gene: TRBV20-1
clone size: few
D gene: TRBD1
J gene: TRBJ1-5

CDR3 protein: CASSNRQGYDTEAFF
CDR3 DNA: TGTGCCAGCAGTAACCGACAGGGGTATGACACTGAAGCTTTCTTT
CDR3 length: 15
V gene: TRBV12-3/TRBV12-4
clone size: many
D gene: TRBD1
J gene: TRBJ1-1

CDR3 protein: CASSRGTQTNEKLFF
CDR3 DNA: TGCGCCAGCAGCCGAGGGACACAAACTAATGAAAAACTGTTTTTT
CDR3 length: 15
V gene: TRBV5-1
clone size: -
D gene: -
J gene: TRBJ1-4

CDR3 protein: CASSLGQGAYETQYF
CDR3 DNA: TGTGCCAGCAGTCTCGGACAGGGGGCATATGAGACCCAGTACTTC
CDR3 length: 15
V gene: TRBV7-8
clone size: -
D gene: TRBD1
J gene: TRBJ2-5

CDR3 protein: CSARDPGTMNTEAFF
CDR3 DNA: TGCAGTGCTAGAGACCCCGGGACTATGAACACTGAAGCTTTCTTT
CDR3 length: 15
V gene: TRBV20-1
clone size: many
D gene: -
J gene: TRBJ1-1